Each of the 24 T cell receptor beta chains below was sequenced from the same sample in a study of regulatory T cells in long-lasting Graves disease. Time point specified: newly diagnosed GD, antithyroid drugs for less than 3 months. The TCR library was prepared using RNA isolated from PBMCs. Libraries of TCR beta came from iRepertoire HTBI primers plus Arm-PCR of CDR3 regions. Each CDR3 protein gets one entry after TCRdb re-called the multiplex PCR reads with MiXCR. The data contain approximately 300,000 distinct CDR3 sequences, more than 15% of them singletons. The specimen was peripheral blood mononuclear cells (PBMCs), collected at new diagnosis, from a patient treated with antithyroid drugs. These receptors originate from a female donor with Graves disease.

The sample holds many counts of this clonotype. The CDR3 loop is CASSLTGGWSTEAFF. The CDR3 DNA sequence: TGTGCCAGCAGTTTAACAGGGGGCTGGAGCACTGAAGCTTTCTTT. The rearrangement joins TRBV12-3 or TRBV12-4 to TRBJ1-1; 9 nucleotides line up with TRBD1. After removal of 2 bases from V and 4 bases from J, the junction contained 5 bases not matched to a gene. This CDR3 spans 15 amino acids.

This clonotype was counted at least ten times. The chain combines TRBV14 with TRBJ2-7; the match to TRBD2 covers 9 bases. Per germline, CDR1 SGHDN and CDR2 FVKESK. The CDR3 extends over 14 amino acids. J gave up 5 bases and V 8 bases, and 10 bases lay outside the gene matches. The CDR3 here is CASAVAGGVNEQYF. Written as DNA, the CDR3 is TGTGCCAGCGCCGTGGCGGGAGGGGTAAACGAGCAGTACTTC.

Notes on this clonotype: A much larger clone differs from this one at a single base, so this may be a read error. The chain joins TRBV2 to TRBJ2-3; D gene ambiguous. Looked up from germline, CDR1 is SNHLY and CDR2 is FYNNEI. Trimming removed 5 bases from V and 2 bases from J, with 8 bases in between. This CDR3 has 13 residues. The CDR3 loop reads CASSLPNTDTQYF. In nucleotides, the CDR3 is TGTGCCAGCAGTCTTCCCAACACAGATACGCAGTATTTT.

As concerns this clonotype: A much larger clone differs from this one at a single base, so this may be a read error. The V and J genes are TRBV11-3 and TRBJ2-7; 7 bases are a match to TRBD2. The junction had 24 bases not matched to a gene; V was cut back by 6 bases and J by 7 bases. The CDR3 has 18 residues. From germline, CDR1 is SGHNT and CDR2 YENEEA. CDR3 DNA sequence: TGTGCCAGCAGTCGGTTGTCTGTTTTGGCGGGAGAGTTTAGGGAGCAGTACTTC. Encoded protein: CASSRLSVLAGEFREQYF.

This clonotype has a count of ten or more. The chain links TRBV15 to TRBJ1-4; 7 bases align to TRBD1. Trimming removed 1 base from V and 4 bases from J; junction bases left unmatched: 6. Germline loops: CDR1 LNHNV, CDR2 YYDKDF (reference sequence). CDR3 length: 16 amino acids. This chain's CDR3 is CATSRVKGQSNEKLFF. The CDR3 DNA reads TGTGCCACCAGCAGAGTTAAGGGACAGAGTAATGAAAAACTGTTTTTT.

This clonotype was detected ten times or more. The gene calls are TRBV11-2 and TRBJ1-2; D is ambiguous. The germline V and J ends were trimmed by 0 bases and 6 bases, with 8 bases remaining between them. The germline gives CDR1 SGHAT, CDR2 FQNNGV. CDR3 length equals 13 residues. CDR3 residues: CASSLDRTDGYTF. CDR3 DNA: TGTGCCAGCAGCTTAGATCGGACGGATGGCTACACCTTC.

In its sample, this clonotype was seen many times. V and J are TRBV2 and TRBJ1-4, with D tentatively TRBD1 (5 bases). The germline V gene encodes CDR1 SNHLY and CDR2 FYNNEI. The CDR3 has 15 amino acids. The V and J ends lost 4 bases and 0 bases respectively, with 9 bases between them. Written as DNA, the CDR3 is TGTGCCAGCAGTGGGACATTTGCAACTAATGAAAAACTGTTTTTT. Amino acid sequence: CASSGTFATNEKLFF. The variable domain in full, completed from reference TRBV2 and TRBJ1-4, reads EPEVTQTPSHQVTQMGQEVILRCVPISNHLYFYWYRQILGQKVEFLVSFYNNEISEKSEIFDDQFSVERPDGSNFTLKIRSTKLEDSAMYFCASSGTFATNEKLFFGSGTQLSVL.

The sample holds many counts of this clonotype. The V and J genes are TRBV20-1 and TRBJ1-6; D gene ambiguous. The CDR3 is 16 amino acids. Germline CDR1 DFQATT, CDR2 SNEGSKA (reference sequence). V lost 1 base to trimming and J lost 10 bases, with 20 bases between them. CDR3 amino acids: CSARVAQKGSDSPLHF. As DNA, the CDR3 is TGCAGTGCTAGAGTGGCCCAAAAGGGTAGTGACTCACCCCTCCACTTT.

This clonotype appeared many times. This chain links TRBV24-1 with TRBJ2-6; 8 bases are shared with TRBD1. Germline CDR1 is KGHDR and CDR2 is SFDVKD. The length of the CDR3 is 16 residues. J was trimmed by 4 bases and V by 12 bases; bases with no gene match: 13. CDR3 nucleotides: TGTGCCGTGGGGGCAGGGGGCCTCCGGGGGGCCAACGTCCTGACTTTC. It translates to CAVGAGGLRGANVLTF.

The chain employs TRBV28 and TRBJ2-2; 8 bases line up with TRBD1. After removal of 7 bases from V and 2 bases from J, the junction contained 6 bases not matched to a gene. Germline V gene data show CDR1 as MDHEN and CDR2 as SYDVKM. The CDR3 contains 15 residues. In DNA, the CDR3 is TGTGCCAGCACCCCACAGGGGGGTAACACCGGGGAGCTGTTTTTT. Residues: CASTPQGGNTGELFF.

This clonotype was counted ten times or more. This chain connects TRBV18 to TRBJ2-7, with TRBD1 matching 7 bases. CDR1 and CDR2 (germline): KGHSH, LQKENI. V lost 2 bases to trimming and J lost 2 bases; unmatched junction nucleotides: 6. This CDR3 is 15 amino acids long. CDR3 bases: TGTGCCAGCTCACCATTACAGGGGTCTACCTACGAGCAGTACTTC. Its protein is CASSPLQGSTYEQYF. The whole variable domain, remainder taken from reference TRBV18 and TRBJ2-7, is NAGVMQNPRHLVRRRGQEARLRCSPMKGHSHVYWYRQLPEEGLKFMVYLQKENIIDESGMPKERFSAEFPKEGPSILRIQQVVRGDSAAYFCASSPLQGSTYEQYFGPGTRLTVT.

This clonotype was detected ten times or more. The chain joins TRBV28 to TRBJ2-3; D not resolved. This CDR3 has 15 residues. Germline CDR1 is MDHEN and CDR2 is SYDVKM. Trimming took 2 bases from V and 3 from J, leaving 12 bases between them. The CDR3 DNA reads as TGTGCCAGCAGTTTACTCCCGGGCGCGACAGATACGCAGTATTTT. Its protein product is CASSLLPGATDTQYF. The whole variable domain, filled in from reference TRBV28 and TRBJ2-3, reads DVKVTQSSRYLVKRTGEKVFLECVQDMDHENMFWYRQDPGLGLRLIYFSYDVKMKEKGDIPEGYSVSREKKERFSLILESASTNQTSMYLCASSLLPGATDTQYFGPGTRLTVL.

The gene calls are TRBV28 and TRBJ2-7; D may be TRBD2 (6 bases). In germline, CDR1 is MDHEN, CDR2 SYDVKM. This CDR3 is built from 14 residues. V was pared by 6 bases and J by 3 bases, with 15 bases between. In DNA, the CDR3 is TGTGCCAGCAGCTCCCAGGGACTCAACTACGAGCAGTACTTC. Protein: CASSSQGLNYEQYF. The full variable domain, its missing parts supplied by reference TRBV28 and TRBJ2-7, is DVKVTQSSRYLVKRTGEKVFLECVQDMDHENMFWYRQDPGLGLRLIYFSYDVKMKEKGDIPEGYSVSREKKERFSLILESASTNQTSMYLCASSSQGLNYEQYFGPGTRLTVT.

The table lists this clonotype with many counts. The rearrangement links TRBV28 to TRBJ1-1; D is unresolved. The CDR3 has 13 residues. Germline V gene data show CDR1 as MDHEN and CDR2 as SYDVKM. Trimming removed 8 bases from V and 2 bases from J, with 12 bases in between. CDR3 in amino acids: CASVRRLNTEAFF. The CDR3, as DNA: TGTGCCAGCGTGCGGCGCCTAAACACTGAAGCTTTCTTT.

This clonotype was observed at least ten times. The V call is TRBV12-3 or TRBV12-4, the J call TRBJ2-1, with 9 bases fitting TRBD2. The CDR3 sequence is 18 residues long. Trimming removed 5 bases from V and 9 bases from J; junction bases left unmatched: 20. CDR3 coding DNA: TGTGCCAGCAGTCAGAGGGGGGGTAGAGCGGGAGGCCCTTGTGAGCAGTTCTTC. This gives the protein CASSQRGGRAGGPCEQFF.

On this clonotype itself: One junction end does not reproduce the germline sequence, and a read error may be involved. The CDR3 coding sequence is TGTGCCAGCAGGAACTGGGGGCAGGGGAAAGGGGCCCAGTGCTTC. Protein: CASRNWGQGKGAQCF. The chain carries TRBV2 and TRBJ2-5; tentatively, D is TRBD1 (6 bases). CDR3 length: 15 residues. CDR1 is SNHLY and CDR2 is FYNNEI in the germline V gene.

This clonotype has a count of ten or more. The rearrangement links TRBV2 to TRBJ2-5; the match to TRBD1 covers 8 bases. With 1 base clipped from V and 5 bases from J, the junction kept 6 bases outside the gene matches. Germline CDR1 is SNHLY and CDR2 is FYNNEI. There are 15 residues in the CDR3. CDR3 in DNA: TGTGCCAGCAGTGAAGGGACAGGGTATTCGGAGACCCAGTACTTC. Amino acid sequence: CASSEGTGYSETQYF.

Regarding this clonotype: This could be a read error, since a much larger clone is one nucleotide away. The rearrangement uses TRBV11-2 and TRBJ2-1; D gene unclear. CDR3 length: 16 residues. Germline assignment: CDR1 SGHAT and CDR2 FQNNGV. CDR3 DNA: TGTGCCAGCAGCTTAGGTGAGACACCCCCATACAATGAGCAGCTCTTC. Translated, it gives CASSLGETPPYNEQLF.

In DNA, the CDR3 is TGTGCCAGCAGCACTCCGGAGGGACAGGCGTCCTACGAGCAGTACTTC. Translation gives CASSTPEGQASYEQYF. V gene TRBV2 combines with J gene TRBJ2-7; 8 bases line up with TRBD1. The CDR3 is made up of 16 amino acids. Germline trimming cut 6 bases from V and 1 base from J; bases unmatched to any gene: 11. CDR1 and CDR2 (germline): SNHLY, FYNNEI.

Points on this clonotype: With a much larger clone just one base away, this may be a read error. This chain uses TRBV24-1 with TRBJ2-3; D may be TRBD2 (5 bases). The CDR3 consists of 12 residues. Trimming cost V 7 bases and J 4 bases, with 8 bases left between them. The germline gives CDR1 KGHDR, CDR2 SFDVKD. The CDR3 sequence: CATRRAPDTQYF. The CDR3 DNA sequence: TGTGCCACCAGGAGGGCACCAGATACGCAGTATTTT.

A word on this clonotype: This sequence may be a read error, since a much larger clone differs from it by one base. The rearrangement links TRBV12-3 or TRBV12-4 to TRBJ2-7, with 8 bases that match TRBD1. After removal of 2 bases from V and 7 bases from J, the junction contained 4 bases not matched to a gene. The CDR3 spans 13 residues. In DNA form, the CDR3 reads TGTGCCAGCAGTTTACAGGGGGCGAGGGAGCAGTACTTC. Its protein product is CASSLQGAREQYF.

At least ten counts were recorded for this clonotype. This chain links TRBV7-6 with TRBJ1-1; a weak D match, TRBD1 (5 bases). Per the germline V gene, CDR1 is SGHVS and CDR2 is FNYEAQ. The CDR3 contains 17 residues. Deletions cut 0 bases from V and 3 bases from J, with 17 bases between. The CDR3 loop is CASSLASGTSMDTEAFF. CDR3 DNA: TGTGCCAGCAGCTTAGCATCCGGGACTAGTATGGACACTGAAGCTTTCTTT.

This clonotype occurred many times. This chain uses TRBV7-2 with TRBJ2-1; D is undetermined. This CDR3 spans 13 amino acids. V lost 1 base, J lost 12 bases, and 13 bases lay in between. CDR1 and CDR2 from the germline V gene are SGHTA and FQGNSA. DNA of the CDR3: TGTGCCAGCAGCTTAGTAGGACGGAACGGGCAGTTCTTC. The encoded protein is CASSLVGRNGQFF.

This clonotype was seen repeatedly, ten times or more. V and J are TRBV30 and TRBJ1-2, with TRBD1 identical over 9 bases. Per germline, CDR1 GTSNPN and CDR2 SVGIG (reference sequence). The trim removed 3 bases at V and 3 bases at J, leaving 5 bases unmatched. The CDR3 spans 14 residues. CDR3 DNA: TGTGCCTGGAGCCCGGGACAGGGCGACTATGGCTACACCTTC. It codes for CAWSPGQGDYGYTF.